What follows are 22 T cell receptor beta chains derived from one specimen sequenced in a study of T cell responses to AZD1222 COVID-19 vaccine. The method was immunoSEQ multiplex PCR; TCRdb's version includes in-frame clones alone and lacks a portion of them. The table lists about 120,000 clones, about 90% of them singletons. The sequences come from peripheral blood, collected on day 0 of AZD1222 vaccination. The receptors shown here come from an adult in good health.

This clone was seen only once. The V and J genes are TRBV7-9 and TRBJ1-4; weak D call: TRBD1 (5 bases). CDR1 SEHNR and CDR2 FQNEAQ come from the germline V gene (reference sequence). CDR3 length: 15 amino acids. V lost 4 bases and J 7 bases, leaving 16 bases between the germline ends. The CDR3 is CASSSHAERGEKLFF. The CDR3 DNA is TGTGCCAGCAGCTCACACGCGGAGAGGGGTGAAAAACTGTTTTTT.

The CDR3 spells CASSFDPSRAMNTEAFF. In nucleotides, the CDR3 is TGCGCCAGCAGCTTCGACCCTTCGCGCGCGATGAACACTGAAGCTTTCTTT. This chain connects TRBV5-1 to TRBJ1-1, with unresolved D. The CDR3 covers 17 residues. V gave up 2 bases and J gave up 0 bases, with 17 bases separating them. Germline V gene sequence: CDR1 SGHRS, CDR2 YFSETQ.

A word on this clone: The same CDR3 is also encoded by other DNA sequences in this sample. The V and J genes are TRBV6-5 and TRBJ1-5, with 8 positions matching TRBD1. J gave up 4 bases and V 5 bases, and 4 bases lay outside the gene matches. The CDR3 runs to 14 residues. Germline V gene sequence: CDR1 MNHEY, CDR2 SVGAGI. The CDR3 spells CASSLGQGNQPQHF. CDR3 coding DNA: TGTGCCAGCAGTCTAGGACAGGGAAATCAGCCCCAGCATTTT.

The V call is TRBV13, the J call TRBJ2-7; the match to TRBD2 covers 16 bases. The V gene's germline CDR1 is PRHDT and CDR2 FYEKMQ (reference sequence). The CDR3 is 19 residues long. With 3 bases clipped from V and 4 bases from J, the junction kept 12 bases outside the gene matches. The CDR3 nucleotides read TGTGCCAGCAGCTTCGGGGTTCCCGGGACTAGCGGGAGGGTTTACGAGCAGTACTTC. This gives the protein CASSFGVPGTSGRVYEQYF.

The chain links TRBV2 to TRBJ2-2; D perhaps matches TRBD1 (5 bases). The ends were cut back, 10 bases at V and 1 base at J, with 13 bases in the middle. The CDR3 consists of 14 residues. Germline V lookup: CDR1 SNHLY, CDR2 FYNNEI. Here the CDR3 reads CATIPTENTGELFF. The CDR3 nucleotides are TGTGCCACCATCCCGACAGAGAACACCGGGGAGCTGTTTTTT.

This clone is a singleton in its sample. The J gene is TRBJ1-1, the V gene TRBV3-1 (or the pseudogene TRBV3-2); 7 nucleotides match TRBD1. The CDR3 has 12 residues. In germline, CDR1 is LGHDT, CDR2 YNNKEL (reference sequence). The J segment lost 5 bases and the V segment lost 5 bases, leaving 2 bases of the junction unmatched. CDR3 nucleotide sequence: TGTGCCAGCAGCTCGACAGGGACTGAAGCTTTCTTT. This gives the protein CASSSTGTEAFF.

This clone is a singleton in its sample. The chain recombines TRBV11-2 with TRBJ2-5; 15 bases map to TRBD2. J gave up 5 bases and V 5 bases, and 9 bases lay outside the gene matches. The CDR3 runs 17 residues. Germline V gives CDR1 SGHAT, CDR2 FQNNGV. The CDR3 DNA reads as TGTGCCAGCAGCCCGGGACTAGCGGGGGGCCTAGGGGAGACCCAGTACTTC. Translated: CASSPGLAGGLGETQYF.

V gene TRBV4-1 combines with J gene TRBJ1-6, with 7 nucleotides matching TRBD1. Per the germline V gene, CDR1 is MGHRA and CDR2 is YSYEKL. This CDR3 has 15 amino acids. Losses at the gene ends were 4 bases for V and 5 bases for J; bases not matched to a gene: 5. The CDR3 DNA reads as TGCGCCAGCAGCCCCGCCGGGACAGATAATTCACCCCTCCACTTT. It codes for CASSPAGTDNSPLHF.

This chain joins TRBV5-1 and TRBJ2-7; 10 bases are shared with TRBD2. Trimming cost V 2 bases and J 7 bases; bases outside gene matches: 12. From germline, CDR1 is SGHRS and CDR2 YFSETQ. The CDR3 loop spans 16 amino acids. CDR3 sequence reads: CASSLQPPGLAQEQYF. CDR3 DNA: TGCGCCAGCAGCTTACAACCTCCGGGACTAGCGCAAGAGCAGTACTTC.

The CDR3 reads CASSNRNTDTQYF. CDR3 sequence (DNA): TGTGCCAGCAGCAACAGGAACACAGATACGCAGTATTTT. The chain links TRBV7-2 to TRBJ2-3, with D possibly being TRBD1 (5 bases). Germline V CDR1 and CDR2: SGHTA, FQGNSA. Trimming shortened V by 5 bases and J by 2 bases, and 8 bases separated the two germline ends. This CDR3 region has 13 residues. Full variable domain (outside the CDR3, taken from reference TRBV7-2 and TRBJ2-3): GAGVSQSPSNKVTEKGKDVELRCDPISGHTALYWYRQSLGQGLEFLIYFQGNSAPDKSGLPSDRFSAERTGGSVSTLTIQRTQQEDSAVYLCASSNRNTDTQYFGPGTRLTVL.

A single count supports this clone. The chain links TRBV28 to TRBJ2-7; a possible D gene is TRBD1 (6 bases). V gave up 5 bases and J gave up 0 bases, with 14 bases separating them. CDR1 and CDR2 from the germline V gene are MDHEN and SYDVKM. CDR3 size: 15 residues. In DNA form, the CDR3 reads TGTGCCAGCAGTCTCGGACAGTCGAGCTCCTACGAGCAGTACTTC. It encodes CASSLGQSSSYEQYF.

The chain uses TRBV6-2 or TRBV6-3 and TRBJ1-2; D perhaps matches TRBD1 (6 bases). Trimming cost V 4 bases and J 6 bases, with 12 bases left between them. Germline V gene lookup returns CDR1 MNHEY and CDR2 SVGEGT. This CDR3 has 13 residues. CDR3 nucleotides: TGTGCCAGCAGTTGGGGGGCTCAGAATGGCTACACCTTC. Protein sequence: CASSWGAQNGYTF.

This clone was observed a few times. The rearrangement joins TRBV18 to TRBJ1-4; D remains ambiguous. With 1 base removed from V and 4 bases from J, the gap between germline ends came to 10 bases. CDR3 length: 15 residues. Per germline, CDR1 KGHSH and CDR2 LQKENI. DNA for the CDR3: TGTGCCAGCTCACCACGGGCCCAAAGTAATGAAAAACTGTTTTTT. This codes for CASSPRAQSNEKLFF.

This clone was seen only a few times. V and J are TRBV5-1 and TRBJ2-2; unclear D gene. This CDR3 has 14 residues. The V gene lost 0 bases and the J gene lost 2 bases, with 5 bases spanning the gap. Germline V gene sequence: CDR1 SGHRS, CDR2 YFSETQ. The CDR3 here is CASSLDINTGELFF. As DNA, the CDR3 is TGCGCCAGCAGCTTGGACATTAACACCGGGGAGCTGTTTTTT.

This clone was detected only once. The CDR3 sequence is CASIRGARSYNEQFF. CDR3 nucleotides: TGTGCCAGCATCCGGGGGGCCCGCTCCTACAATGAGCAGTTCTTC. The V gene is TRBV6-4, the J gene TRBJ2-1; D perhaps matches TRBD2 (7 bases). The CDR3 sequence is 15 residues long. V shed 7 bases and J shed 0 bases, with 13 bases lying between them. CDR1 and CDR2 from the germline V gene are MRHNA and SNTAGT.

The V call is TRBV25-1, the J call TRBJ1-6, with a tentative D call TRBD1 (6 bases). Germline V gene sequence: CDR1 MGHDK, CDR2 SYGVNS. The CDR3 consists of 16 residues. The V and J ends lost 2 bases and 4 bases respectively, with 12 bases between them. The CDR3 DNA is TGTGCCAGCAGTGAAGCGGGACAAAATTATAATTCACCCCTCCACTTT. Translated, it gives CASSEAGQNYNSPLHF.

The chain couples TRBV18 to TRBJ2-7; D may be TRBD1 or TRBD2 (5 bases each). The CDR3 consists of 18 residues. Germline V CDR1 and CDR2: KGHSH, LQKENI. V shed 5 bases and J shed 0 bases, with 23 bases lying between them. CDR3 sequence reads: CASSSNPAGSGSSYEQYF. Written as DNA, the CDR3 is TGTGCCAGCTCATCTAATCCGGCGGGTTCAGGGAGCTCCTACGAGCAGTACTTC.

The genes are TRBV19 and TRBJ2-4; 10 bases match TRBD2. Germline loops: CDR1 LNHDA, CDR2 SQIVND (reference sequence). This CDR3 region has 16 residues. V lost 2 bases, J lost 2 bases, and 3 bases stayed unmatched. CDR3 in DNA: TGTGCCAGTAGTATAAAGACTAGCGGGCCCAAAAACATTCAGTACTTC. It specifies CASSIKTSGPKNIQYF.

A single count supports this clone. The rearrangement links TRBV27 to TRBJ2-7; D call uncertain. The CDR3 consists of 15 residues. Germline CDR1 is MNHEY and CDR2 is SMNVEV (reference sequence). The V gene lost 0 bases and the J gene lost 2 bases, with 11 bases spanning the gap. The CDR3: CASSLSGYNPYEQYF. CDR3 bases: TGTGCCAGCAGTTTATCCGGTTATAACCCCTACGAGCAGTACTTC.

This sequence joins TRBV10-1 and TRBJ1-1; D gene uncertain. The CDR3 is made up of 13 amino acids. V was cut by 2 bases and J by 1 base, with 5 bases left in between. The germline V gene has CDR1 WNHNN and CDR2 SYGVQD (reference sequence). The CDR3 sequence is CASSEQANTEAFF. The CDR3 nucleotides are TGCGCCAGCAGTGAGCAGGCGAACACTGAAGCTTTCTTT.

This sequence joins TRBV9 and TRBJ1-2, with a tentative D call TRBD1 (5 bases). V lost 4 bases to trimming and J lost 0 bases, with 13 bases between them. The germline gives CDR1 SGDLS, CDR2 YYNGEE. The CDR3 has 15 amino acids. The DNA for the CDR3 is TGTGCCAGCAGCCCGCGGACAAGCTCTAACTATGGCTACACCTTC. The encoded protein is CASSPRTSSNYGYTF.

The rearrangement links TRBV19 to TRBJ2-7; 8 bases are shared with TRBD1. This CDR3 comprises 13 residues. Germline CDR1 LNHDA, CDR2 SQIVND (reference sequence). The V gene end was trimmed by 7 bases and the J gene end by 4 bases; junction bases not matched to a gene: 6. The DNA of the CDR3 is TGTGCCAGTAAGAACAGGGGGGCATACGAGCAGTACTTC. This codes for CASKNRGAYEQYF.